What follows describes a single T cell receptor (beta chain). The method was immunoSEQ multiplex PCR; TCRdb's version includes in-frame clones alone and lacks a portion of them. The sample has around 100,000 clones; about 89% are singletons. At baseline, cycle 4 day 1, and cycle 7 day 1, blood was sampled. The sample is drawn from a study of OX40 agonist ivuxolimab in advanced cancers. Study background: Enrollees could have had prior anti-PD-1, anti-PD-L1 or anti-CTLA-4 therapy, which 35% to 40% had received.

Germline V CDR1 and CDR2: SGHNT, YYREEE (reference sequence). V shed 4 bases and J shed 6 bases, with 12 bases lying between them. This CDR3 has 13 residues. This TCR came from an adult with an advanced solid tumor such as melanoma, head and neck, liver or kidney cancer. The V gene is TRBV5-4, the J gene TRBJ2-3; tentative D call: TRBD2 (5 bases). The sample was CD4+ or CD8+ T cells sorted from blood, taken in a trial of the OX40 agonist ivuxolimab. The CDR3 region has the DNA TGTGCCAGCAGCGCCCGGGGATGGGATACGCAGTATTTT. Translating gives CASSARGWDTQYF. The whole variable domain, remainder taken from reference TRBV5-4 and TRBJ2-3, is ETGVTQSPTHLIKTRGQQVTLRCSSQSGHNTVSWYQQALGQGPQFIFQYYREEENGRGNFPPRFSGLQFPNYSSELNVNALELDDSALYLCASSARGWDTQYFGPGTRLTVL.